The rows below give T cell receptor beta chains drawn from one sample of a study of blood T cell repertoires in COVID-19. Using immunoSEQ multiplex PCR, the repertoire was profiled, and TCRdb retains in-frame clones only, with some absent. Here the sample spans 100,000 to 150,000 clones, roughly 90% being singletons. The sequencing sample was made of peripheral blood. The receptors here all came from a man in his 70s with active COVID-19. CDR3s include the opening cysteine and the closing phenylalanine or tryptophan. Each record gives: V gene, CDR3 length, D gene, J gene, clone size, CDR3 DNA, CDR3 protein. The D gene is left open where the match is weak. The size field is filled for only some rows; it gives once, few, many or a size class.

>TRBV28|15|TRBD1|TRBJ1-2|-
TGTGCCAGCTGGGGAGGGGACAGGGGGCAGGGTGGCTACACCTTC
CASWGGDRGQGGYTF
>TRBV7-2|15|-|TRBJ1-5|few
TGTGCCAGCAGCTCGGGCGGAGGAAGCAATCAGCCCCAGCATTTT
CASSSGGGSNQPQHF
>TRBV21-1|13|-|TRBJ2-5|-
TGTGCCAGCAGCAATGGAGGGCGCTGTAGTAAGTACTTC
CASSNGGRCSKYF
>TRBV24-1|16|TRBD1|TRBJ2-2|-
TGTGCCACCAGTGATCCCGGGACAGGAAAGGCCGGGGAGCTGTTTTTT
CATSDPGTGKAGELFF
>TRBV6-5|12|-|TRBJ2-5|-
TGTGCCAGCAGTCGGGACTCGGAGACCCAGTACTTC
CASSRDSETQYF
>TRBV24-1|15|-|TRBJ2-2|-
TGTGCCACCAGGGGCGGGACCACGAACACCGGGGAGCTGTTTTTT
CATRGGTTNTGELFF
>TRBV6-5|16|TRBD1|TRBJ1-6|once
TGTGCCAGCAGTTACTCGGGCGACAGGGGTAATTCACCCCTCCACTTT
CASSYSGDRGNSPLHF
>TRBV3-1/TRBV3-2|16|TRBD2|TRBJ2-7|-
TGTGCCAGCAGCCAGCCCAGGGGCGGGGGGACCTACGAGCAGTACTTC
CASSQPRGGGTYEQYF
>TRBV2|15|TRBD2|TRBJ2-2|few
TGTGCCAGCAGTGCTCGGGGGGTCGGCCCGGAGGAGCTGTTTTTT
CASSARGVGPEELFF
>TRBV18|15|-|TRBJ1-4|-
TGTGCCAGCTCACCAACGGCCGGGGGAAATGAAAAACTGTTTTTT
CASSPTAGGNEKLFF
>TRBV10-3|16|TRBD1|TRBJ1-5|-
TGTGCCATCAGTCAACCGCGGACAGGGGGCAATCAGCCCCAGCATTTT
CAISQPRTGGNQPQHF
>TRBV29-1|15|-|TRBJ2-5|-
TGCAGCGTTTCCCGGACAGTTGGGGGCCAAGAGACCCAGTACTTC
CSVSRTVGGQETQYF
>TRBV6-2/TRBV6-3|15|-|TRBJ2-2|-
TGTGCCAGCAGTTACCAGGCCGTGACCACCGGGGAGCTGTTTTTT
CASSYQAVTTGELFF
>TRBV5-1|14|TRBD2|TRBJ2-7|few
TGCGCCAGCAGCATGGCTAGCGGGGTCTACGAGCAGTACTTC
CASSMASGVYEQYF
>TRBV6-5|13|-|TRBJ2-7|-
TGTGCCAGCAGTTACTCCACAGATTACGAGCAGTACTTC
CASSYSTDYEQYF
>TRBV15|12|-|TRBJ1-5|-
TGTGCCACCAGCAGAGATTCGGAGCCCCAGCATTTT
CATSRDSEPQHF
>TRBV6-5|16|TRBD2|TRBJ2-7|-
TGTGCCAGCAGTTCTAGGACTAGCGGCAGCTCCTACGAGCAGTACTTC
CASSSRTSGSSYEQYF
>TRBV29-1|13|-|TRBJ2-5|-
TGCAGCGTTGAAGATGAGGGACAAGAGACCCAGTACTTC
CSVEDEGQETQYF
>TRBV3-1/TRBV3-2|13|-|TRBJ1-1|-
TGTGCCAGCAGCCAAGAGGTCCCAGAAGAAGCTTTCTTT
CASSQEVPEEAFF